This is a list of T cell receptor beta chains from one sample in a study of blood T cells in healthy people across ages. MiXCR was run by TCRdb on the 5' RACE reads, yielding one entry per CDR3 protein. The sample yields around 1,800,000 distinct CDR3 sequences, 35% to 50% seen once. Sequenced input: blood. All receptors come from a human donor in good health. Each CDR3 is given with its conserved first and last residue. Each record gives: clone size, V gene, J gene, CDR3 protein. Part of the rows lack a size; the others show once, few, many or a class for expanded clones.

clone_size: .
v_call: TRBV7-6
j_call: TRBJ2-3
cdr3_aa: CASSLNRQNTDTQYF

clone_size: .
v_call: TRBV20-1
j_call: TRBJ2-3
cdr3_aa: CSARDRLDTRYF

clone_size: few
v_call: TRBV7-8
j_call: TRBJ2-7
cdr3_aa: CASSFRGTGSLYEQYF

clone_size: few
v_call: TRBV20-1
j_call: TRBJ1-5
cdr3_aa: CSAQGPLYSNQPQHF

clone_size: .
v_call: TRBV7-8
j_call: TRBJ2-7
cdr3_aa: CASSLDTGSDFSYEQYF

clone_size: .
v_call: TRBV6-1
j_call: TRBJ1-1
cdr3_aa: CASSDRGRNTEAFF

clone_size: .
v_call: TRBV4-1
j_call: TRBJ1-1
cdr3_aa: CASTARGIAGGSEAFF

clone_size: few
v_call: TRBV5-1
j_call: TRBJ2-3
cdr3_aa: CASSPRTGEEDTQYF

clone_size: .
v_call: TRBV7-2
j_call: TRBJ1-2
cdr3_aa: CAGSLGGRGLSGYTF

clone_size: .
v_call: TRBV4-3
j_call: TRBJ2-1
cdr3_aa: CASSQEVPTSGGYNEQFF

clone_size: .
v_call: TRBV20-1
j_call: TRBJ2-1
cdr3_aa: CSTWTSSYNEQFF

clone_size: .
v_call: TRBV25-1
j_call: .
cdr3_aa: CASSEYADETQYF

clone_size: few
v_call: TRBV6-1
j_call: TRBJ2-5
cdr3_aa: CASSPFALAGGLGAAQYF

clone_size: .
v_call: TRBV29-1
j_call: TRBJ2-5
cdr3_aa: CSVEGRGVGTQYF

clone_size: .
v_call: TRBV10-3
j_call: TRBJ1-2
cdr3_aa: CAISAGDATGYTF

clone_size: .
v_call: TRBV28
j_call: TRBJ2-3
cdr3_aa: CASSRFGLQRGREDTSRGTDTQYF

clone_size: .
v_call: TRBV20-1
j_call: TRBJ2-1
cdr3_aa: CSAQTPQGALGNEQFF

clone_size: many
v_call: TRBV5-1
j_call: TRBJ2-1
cdr3_aa: CASSLGSSGDYNEQFF

clone_size: few
v_call: TRBV7-7
j_call: TRBJ2-2
cdr3_aa: CASSRIPTGTTGELFF

clone_size: .
v_call: TRBV9
j_call: TRBJ2-1
cdr3_aa: CASSVGGGVAYNEQFF

clone_size: .
v_call: TRBV9
j_call: TRBJ1-2
cdr3_aa: CASSARQGTDYGYTF

clone_size: .
v_call: TRBV6-1
j_call: TRBJ2-7
cdr3_aa: CASSDPGLAGKYEQYF

clone_size: .
v_call: TRBV7-9
j_call: TRBJ2-5
cdr3_aa: CASSFSTPEETQYF

clone_size: .
v_call: TRBV7-9
j_call: TRBJ2-7
cdr3_aa: CASSSPNLRTLSYEQYF